A selection of T cell receptor beta chains follows, all from one sample in a study of control samples from healthy donors and cancer patients. Profiled with immunoSEQ multiplex PCR; TCRdb holds only in-frame clones, not every one. The sample yields a few hundred thousand clones, around 90% seen once. The sequenced sample consisted of PBMCs. The receptor source for this set is a man in his forties with head and neck cancer. Both conserved end residues are part of each CDR3. The D gene is left open where the match is weak. The listing skips clone size in some rows; elsewhere it reads once, few, many or a size class.

j_call v_call d_call clone_size cdr3_nt cdr3_aa
TRBJ1-2 TRBV25-1 TRBD1 . TGTGCCAGCAGGAACACAGGGGGCGCCGGCTATGGCTACACCTTC CASRNTGGAGYGYTF
TRBJ2-7 TRBV28 TRBD2 . TGTGCCAGCAGTTTAAGCGGGAGTGTCTCCTACGAGCAGTACTTC CASSLSGSVSYEQYF
TRBJ2-1 TRBV5-1 TRBD2 . TGCGCCAGCAGCTTGGAACTAGCGGGAGGGTTTGGGCAGTTCTTC CASSLELAGGFGQFF
TRBJ2-5 TRBV5-1 TRBD2 once TGCGCCAGCAGCCCCCGCGGAGCGGGAGGAGCCTTCGCGAGCCAAGAGACCCAGTACTTC CASSPRGAGGAFASQETQYF
TRBJ2-1 TRBV9 TRBD2 . TGTGCCAGCAGCGTAGGGGCAAGCGGGAGCTCCTACAATGAGCAGTTCTTC CASSVGASGSSYNEQFF
TRBJ2-5 TRBV20-1 . . TGCAGTGCTATCCGGGAGACCCAGTACTTC CSAIRETQYF
TRBJ2-1 TRBV29-1 . . TGCAGCGTCGAGCCGGGCCCTGGACGGGACAATGAGCAGTTCTTC CSVEPGPGRDNEQFF
TRBJ2-7 TRBV3-1/TRBV3-2 TRBD2 . TGTGCCAGCAGCCCCTTGGGAGCGGGAGGGTTCTACGAGCAGTACTTC CASSPLGAGGFYEQYF
TRBJ1-1 TRBV27 . . TGTGCCAGCAGTTTATCTCGGGGGGACACTGAAGCTTTCTTT CASSLSRGDTEAFF
TRBJ2-7 TRBV28 TRBD1 . TGTGCCAGCAACCGACAGGGGGTCTCCTACGAGCAGTACTTC CASNRQGVSYEQYF